One and the same sample provided the 27 T cell receptor beta chains below, sequenced in a study of blood T cell repertoires in COVID-19. Sequenced by immunoSEQ multiplex PCR; TCRdb stores in-frame clones only, minus some. The data hold around 330,000 clones, with approximately 88% observed a single time. The sample consisted of PBMCs or T cells enriched from blood (not recorded which). These TCRs come from a man in his fifties or sixties who had recovered from COVID-19.

Remarks on this clone: One junction end does not reproduce the germline sequence, and a read error may be involved. V is TRBV7-7 and J is TRBJ2-2, with D maybe TRBD2 (5 bases). Germline V gives CDR1 SSHAT, CDR2 FNYEAQ (reference sequence). The CDR3 spans 17 residues. For the CDR3, the DNA is TGTGCTAGCAGCCCGGAGGTCGCGAAAGCGAACACCGGGGAGCTGTTTTTT. Translating gives CASSPEVAKANTGELFF.

V and J are TRBV28 and TRBJ2-3, with TRBD2 identical over 9 bases. The CDR3 has 16 residues. The V segment lost 8 bases and the J segment 6 bases; nucleotides outside the gene matches: 15. Germline assignment: CDR1 MDHEN and CDR2 SYDVKM. This CDR3 is CASLTQAGGPPDTQYF. Here the CDR3 DNA reads TGTGCCAGCCTTACCCAGGCGGGAGGGCCTCCCGATACGCAGTATTTT.

The chain employs TRBV4-1 and TRBJ2-7; TRBD1 aligns across 11 bases. V trimming: 5 bases; J trimming: 5 bases; junction bases outside the gene matches: 5. The V gene's germline CDR1 is MGHRA and CDR2 YSYEKL. The CDR3 totals 14 residues. The CDR3 protein is CASSWDRGVDEQYF. DNA of the CDR3: TGCGCCAGCAGCTGGGACAGGGGGGTGGACGAGCAGTACTTC.

Here the CDR3 DNA reads TGTGCCAGCAGCCAACAATCAACTAATGAAAAACTGTTTTTT. This encodes CASSQQSTNEKLFF. The V gene is TRBV14, the J gene TRBJ1-4; D is unclear. V lost 2 bases and J 0 bases, leaving 4 bases between the germline ends. Germline values: CDR1 SGHDN, CDR2 FVKESK. This CDR3 has 14 residues.

The V call is TRBV7-6, the J call TRBJ2-7, with 7 nucleotides matching TRBD1. CDR3 length equals 12 residues. Germline V gene lookup returns CDR1 SGHVS and CDR2 FNYEAQ. The junction had 3 bases not matched to a gene; V was cut back by 5 bases and J by 5 bases. In DNA form, the CDR3 reads TGTGCCAGCAGCGACAGGGCCCACGAGCAGTACTTC. Protein: CASSDRAHEQYF.

V and J are TRBV5-4 and TRBJ1-1; TRBD1 matches at 11 bases. The CDR3 extends over 17 amino acids. V was pared by 4 bases and J by 5 bases, with 13 bases of the junction left unmatched. Germline V CDR1 and CDR2: SGHNT, YYREEE (reference sequence). DNA of the CDR3: TGTGCCAGCAGCCGACCGCTCGGACAGGGGGCAATGACTGAAGCTTTCTTT. It yields the protein CASSRPLGQGAMTEAFF.

This clone was observed a single time. The genes are TRBV28 and TRBJ2-3, with 11 bases lining up with TRBD2. Germline CDR1 reads MDHEN; CDR2 reads SYDVKM. There are 15 residues in the CDR3. Trimming cost V 5 bases and J 1 base; bases outside gene matches: 2. The CDR3 nucleotides are TGTGCCAGCAGTGTAGCGGGAGGGGGCACAGATACGCAGTATTTT. It codes for CASSVAGGGTDTQYF.

The chain is built from TRBV7-9 and TRBJ1-3; the match to TRBD1 covers 11 bases. The CDR3 spans 16 residues. Looked up from germline, CDR1 is SEHNR and CDR2 is FQNEAQ (reference sequence). With V trimmed by 4 bases and J by 0 bases, 2 bases remained unmatched. The CDR3 here is CASSWDRGNSGNTIYF. The CDR3 coding sequence is TGTGCCAGCAGCTGGGACAGGGGGAACTCTGGAAACACCATATATTTT.

Concerning this clone: At one boundary the junction diverges from the germline segment, which might be a read error. The chain is built from TRBV29-1 and TRBJ2-7; 15 nucleotides align to TRBD2. This CDR3 comprises 14 residues. Germline lookup yields CDR1 SQVTM and CDR2 ANQGSEA. The CDR3 is CSVEGLAGGYEQYF. The CDR3 DNA sequence: TGCAGCGTGGAAGGACTAGCGGGAGGGTACGAGCAGTACTTC.

The chain couples TRBV6-1 to TRBJ1-5; maybe TRBD1 (5 bases). The germline V and J ends were trimmed by 0 bases and 0 bases, with 9 bases remaining between them. The CDR3 is made up of 16 amino acids. Germline CDR1 reads MNHNS; CDR2 reads SASEGT. CDR3 sequence: CASSEAGPFSNQPQHF. The CDR3 coding sequence is TGTGCCAGCAGTGAAGCGGGGCCATTTAGCAATCAGCCCCAGCATTTT.

The chain carries TRBV7-3 and TRBJ2-1, with D perhaps matching TRBD2 (5 bases). CDR3 length: 15 amino acids. Between the trimmed V and J ends, which lost 2 bases and 8 bases, there was a span of 16 bases. Germline CDR1 SGHTA, CDR2 FQGTGA. CDR3 residues: CASSLSGNQPYEQFF. Here the CDR3 DNA reads TGTGCCAGCAGCTTATCGGGAAATCAACCGTATGAGCAGTTCTTC.

This clone was picked up one time. This chain links TRBV11-2 with TRBJ2-5, with 9 bases identical to TRBD1. In germline, CDR1 is SGHAT, CDR2 FQNNGV. CDR3 length: 15 residues. Germline trimming cut 5 bases from V and 5 bases from J; bases unmatched to any gene: 9. The CDR3 region has the DNA TGTGCCAGCAGCCCTGGACAGGGGCAGGGGGAGACCCAGTACTTC. It is translated as CASSPGQGQGETQYF.

J is TRBJ1-3 and V is TRBV19; D gene unclear. Germline CDR1 and CDR2: LNHDA and SQIVND (reference sequence). V shed 6 bases and J shed 7 bases, with 13 bases lying between them. This CDR3 has 13 residues. This CDR3 reads CASRISTGNTIYF. CDR3 DNA sequence: TGTGCCAGTAGGATCTCGACGGGGAACACCATATATTTT.

The chain carries TRBV5-1 and TRBJ2-3, with D maybe TRBD2 (5 bases). The V and J ends lost 0 bases and 1 base respectively, with 9 bases between them. The germline V gene has CDR1 SGHRS and CDR2 YFSETQ. There are 15 residues in the CDR3. CDR3 amino acids: CASSLERRRTDTQYF. In DNA form, the CDR3 reads TGCGCCAGCAGCTTGGAGCGGCGCCGCACAGATACGCAGTATTTT.

The V call is TRBV9, the J call TRBJ2-1, with 15 nucleotides matching TRBD2. The V gene end was trimmed by 2 bases and the J gene end by 4 bases; junction bases not matched to a gene: 10. CDR3 length equals 19 residues. The germline gives CDR1 SGDLS, CDR2 YYNGEE. The CDR3 nucleotides read TGTGCCAGCAGCGTTGGGACTAGCGGGAGGCCCCGGGGATACAATGAGCAGTTCTTC. Amino acids: CASSVGTSGRPRGYNEQFF.

In nucleotides, the CDR3 is TGTGCCAGTAGCTTAGCGGGCGCTCGCTACACAGATACGCAGTATTTT. It is translated as CASSLAGARYTDTQYF. The rearrangement uses TRBV19 and TRBJ2-3; 7 nucleotides line up with TRBD2. Germline V lookup: CDR1 LNHDA, CDR2 SQIVND (reference sequence). The trim removed 6 bases at V and 2 bases at J, leaving 11 bases unmatched. The length of the CDR3 is 16 residues.

This clone came up a few times. V and J are TRBV6-6 and TRBJ2-7, with TRBD1 as a possible D gene (7 bases). The CDR3 totals 16 residues. V lost 4 bases and J 5 bases, leaving 21 bases between the germline ends. The germline gives CDR1 MNHNY, CDR2 SVGAGI (reference sequence). The CDR3 here is CASSSVGQQGGHEQYF. Here the CDR3 DNA reads TGTGCCAGCAGTTCCGTGGGACAGCAGGGGGGCCACGAGCAGTACTTC.

This chain connects TRBV7-2 to TRBJ1-5; D remains unclear. The CDR3 extends over 12 amino acids. Germline V gene data show CDR1 as SGHTA and CDR2 as FQGNSA. V was trimmed by 6 bases and J by 0 bases, leaving 3 bases between them. CDR3 sequence reads: CASSNSNQPQHF. The CDR3 nucleotides read TGTGCCAGCAGTAATAGCAATCAGCCCCAGCATTTT. The full variable domain, rest sourced from reference TRBV7-2 and TRBJ1-5, is GAGVSQSPSNKVTEKGKDVELRCDPISGHTALYWYRQSLGQGLEFLIYFQGNSAPDKSGLPSDRFSAERTGGSVSTLTIQRTQQEDSAVYLCASSNSNQPQHFGDGTRLSIL.

This chain links TRBV4-2 with TRBJ2-2; 11 bases agree with TRBD2. Germline V gene sequence: CDR1 LGHNA, CDR2 YNFKEQ. V lost 4 bases and J lost 5; bases outside the gene matches: 15. This CDR3 has 19 amino acids. The CDR3, as DNA: TGTGCCAGCAGCCCCGTCGGACTAGCGGGTCCCGGGGGGACCGGGGAGCTGTTTTTT. This sequence encodes CASSPVGLAGPGGTGELFF.

The gene calls are TRBV11-2 and TRBJ2-7, with TRBD2 matching over 11 bases. Germline loops: CDR1 SGHAT, CDR2 FQNNGV. CDR3 length: 17 residues. After removal of 5 bases from V and 3 bases from J, the junction contained 12 bases not matched to a gene. CDR3 sequence (DNA): TGTGCCAGCAGCCCTCGGGCTAGCGGGAGGTTTCGCTACGAGCAGTACTTC. Its translation is CASSPRASGRFRYEQYF.

The chain joins TRBV6-5 to TRBJ1-5; no definite D call. Per the germline V gene, CDR1 is MNHEY and CDR2 is SVGAGI. The CDR3 length is 13 residues. The ends were cut back, 6 bases at V and 5 bases at J, with 11 bases in the middle. The CDR3 sequence: CASSPGGHQPQHF. The CDR3 DNA is TGTGCCAGCAGCCCGGGAGGCCATCAGCCCCAGCATTTT.

V and J are TRBV3-1 (or the pseudogene TRBV3-2) and TRBJ2-1, with TRBD2 as a possible D gene (6 bases). Germline V gene sequence: CDR1 LGHDT, CDR2 YNNKEL (reference sequence). V was pared by 0 bases and J by 7 bases, with 13 bases between. The length of the CDR3 is 15 residues. CDR3 protein: CASSQERGLINEQFF. The CDR3 DNA sequence: TGTGCCAGCAGCCAAGAACGGGGGTTGATTAATGAGCAGTTCTTC.

The chain uses TRBV11-3 and TRBJ2-2, with TRBD1 matching 8 bases. Germline loops: CDR1 SGHNT, CDR2 YENEEA. The junction had 8 bases not matched to a gene; V was cut back by 5 bases and J by 3 bases. This CDR3 has 16 residues. CDR3 in amino acids: CASSPGQGGDTGELFF. The CDR3 DNA reads as TGTGCCAGCAGCCCAGGACAGGGTGGGGACACCGGGGAGCTGTTTTTT.

The count of this clone is one. CDR3 region: CASEHSNYGYTF. CDR3 bases: TGTGCCAGCGAGCACTCTAACTATGGCTACACCTTC. The rearrangement joins TRBV28 to TRBJ1-2; D unresolved. In germline, CDR1 is MDHEN, CDR2 SYDVKM. The CDR3 loop spans 12 amino acids. With 8 bases removed from V and 0 bases from J, the gap between germline ends came to 7 bases.

V is TRBV28 and J is TRBJ1-2; 9 bases agree with TRBD1. J gave up 4 bases and V 5 bases, and 11 bases lay outside the gene matches. This CDR3 has 16 amino acids. Germline V gene lookup returns CDR1 MDHEN and CDR2 SYDVKM. The DNA of the CDR3 is TGTGCCAGCAGTACACCACAGGGGGCGCGGGTCTATGGCTACACCTTC. Translating gives CASSTPQGARVYGYTF.

The rearrangement joins TRBV28 to TRBJ2-7; 7 nucleotides agree with TRBD1. Germline V gives CDR1 MDHEN, CDR2 SYDVKM. This CDR3 is 14 amino acids long. The J segment lost 2 bases and the V segment lost 6 bases, leaving 7 bases of the junction unmatched. The CDR3 spells CASRRQGRTYEQYF. In DNA form, the CDR3 reads TGTGCCAGCAGGAGACAGGGACGAACCTACGAGCAGTACTTC.

The chain recombines TRBV29-1 with TRBJ1-4, with 10 bases identical to TRBD1. There are 12 residues in the CDR3. With V trimmed by 7 bases and J by 8 bases, 4 bases remained unmatched. The germline V gene encodes CDR1 SQVTM and CDR2 ANQGSEA. DNA of the CDR3: TGCAGCGCCGGGACAGGGGACGAAAAACTGTTTTTT. Its protein product is CSAGTGDEKLFF.